This record covers a single T cell receptor (beta chain). Time point meaning: blood at routine non-recurrence follow-up after resection. Unsorted whole RNA from tumor, nontumor lung or frozen PBMC underwent sequencing. A unique molecular identifier was attached to every TCR cDNA molecule. TCRdb re-called the 5' RACE reads through MiXCR, storing one row per CDR3 protein. Of about 120,000 distinct CDR3 sequences in the sample, 10% to 15% were seen once. The record originates from a study of spatial heterogeneity in lung cancer. Study background: Sequenced follow-up PBMC samples came a median of about 24 months after resection, where available.

From germline, CDR1 is MDHEN and CDR2 SYDVKM. Between the trimmed V and J ends, which lost 1 base and 5 bases, there was a span of 5 bases. The CDR3 runs to 12 residues. The clonotype was recovered from a male donor with early-stage non-small cell lung cancer. The sample in question was PBMCs, obtained at follow-up. The chain combines TRBV28 with TRBJ1-1; the D is unclear. CDR3 in amino acids: CASSLSVTEAFF. For the CDR3, the DNA is TGTGCCAGCAGTTTATCGGTAACTGAAGCTTTCTTT.